The 21 T cell receptor beta chains reported below all come from one sample, sequenced in a study of T cell responses to AZD1222 COVID-19 vaccine. Method: immunoSEQ multiplex PCR; TCRdb's copy keeps in-frame clones and lacks some. The sample records 120,000 or so clones, roughly 87% being singletons. Source: peripheral blood, taken on day 0 of AZD1222 vaccination. The receptor source for this set is an adult in good health.

The V call is TRBV2, the J call TRBJ1-3, with 9 bases lining up with TRBD1. Germline CDR1 SNHLY, CDR2 FYNNEI. V shed 6 bases and J 4 bases; nucleotides not matched to a gene: 7. The CDR3 is 15 residues long. In nucleotides, the CDR3 is TGTGCCAGCAGCCAACAGGGGGCCCCCGGAAACACCATATATTTT. As protein: CASSQQGAPGNTIYF.

The V and J genes are TRBV2 and TRBJ2-7, with TRBD1 identical over 8 bases. The germline V gene encodes CDR1 SNHLY and CDR2 FYNNEI. J lost 5 bases, V lost 4 bases, and 4 bases had no gene match. The CDR3 loop spans 13 amino acids. CDR3 DNA: TGTGCCAGCAGTGGGACAGGGCACCACGAGCAGTACTTC. It codes for CASSGTGHHEQYF. Full variable domain (missing parts from reference TRBV2 and TRBJ2-7): EPEVTQTPSHQVTQMGQEVILRCVPISNHLYFYWYRQILGQKVEFLVSFYNNEISEKSEIFDDQFSVERPDGSNFTLKIRSTKLEDSAMYFCASSGTGHHEQYFGPGTRLTVT.

J is TRBJ1-4 and V is TRBV3-1 (or the pseudogene TRBV3-2); the match to TRBD1 covers 9 bases. Looked up from germline, CDR1 is LGHDT and CDR2 is YNNKEL (reference sequence). The CDR3 covers 16 residues. V dropped 3 bases and J dropped 7; count of bases not matched to a gene: 9. DNA for the CDR3: TGTGCCAGCAGCCAGAGCGGACAGGGGAGTTTTGAAAAACTGTTTTTT. Its protein product is CASSQSGQGSFEKLFF.

This chain links TRBV7-8 with TRBJ2-2; the D is unclear. V was cut by 5 bases and J by 2 bases, with 9 bases left in between. Germline values: CDR1 SGHVS, CDR2 FQNEAQ. This CDR3 contains 14 residues. The CDR3 nucleotides read TGTGCCAGCAGCCCCCACGTTAACACCGGGGAGCTGTTTTTT. Residues: CASSPHVNTGELFF. Full variable domain (missing parts from reference TRBV7-8 and TRBJ2-2): GAGVSQSPRYKVAKRGQDVALRCDPISGHVSLFWYQQALGQGPEFLTYFQNEAQLDKSGLPSDRFFAERPEGSVSTLKIQRTQQEDSAVYLCASSPHVNTGELFFGEGSRLTVL.

This clone was seen a few times. The chain uses TRBV29-1 and TRBJ1-2; TRBD1 matches at 10 bases. V was clipped by 7 bases and J by 4 bases; unmatched bases: 6. The germline gives CDR1 SQVTM, CDR2 ANQGSEA. The CDR3 runs 13 residues. In DNA form, the CDR3 reads TGCAGCGGGTCGGGACAGGGGATCTATGGCTACACCTTC. It codes for CSGSGQGIYGYTF.

The chain recombines TRBV12-3 or TRBV12-4 with TRBJ2-1; the D gene is possibly TRBD1 (6 bases). The CDR3 covers 13 residues. V lost 4 bases to trimming and J lost 3 bases, with 7 bases between them. For the CDR3, the DNA is TGTGCCAGCAGTTCGGACAGCTACAATGAGCAGTTCTTC. It yields the protein CASSSDSYNEQFF.

The chain is built from TRBV5-1 and TRBJ1-1; D gene unclear. Trimming pared 4 bases from V and 1 base from J, leaving 14 bases between. Germline CDR1 and CDR2: SGHRS and YFSETQ. The CDR3 spans 15 residues. The CDR3 bases are TGCGCCAGCAGCGCACTCGGGCCCAGGAACACTGAAGCTTTCTTT. Amino acids: CASSALGPRNTEAFF.

CDR3 in DNA: TGTGCCAGCAGTTTAGGGGGGCAGCCCTATGGCTACACCTTC. It specifies CASSLGGQPYGYTF. The chain carries TRBV27 and TRBJ1-2, with D possibly matching TRBD1 (6 bases). This CDR3 has 14 residues. Trimming left V 2 bases short and J 4 bases short, with 11 bases between. CDR1 and CDR2 from the germline V gene are MNHEY and SMNVEV (reference sequence).

The genes are TRBV25-1 and TRBJ2-1; D is uncertain. The CDR3 totals 16 residues. The ends were cut back, 6 bases at V and 4 bases at J, with 19 bases in the middle. CDR1 is MGHDK and CDR2 is SYGVNS in the germline V gene. CDR3 nucleotides: TGTGCCAGCAGGAGCGAAGACTGGACGGAATACAATGAGCAGTTCTTC. Encoded protein: CASRSEDWTEYNEQFF.

The chain combines TRBV6-5 with TRBJ1-5; D not certain. The CDR3 runs 15 residues. Trimming left V 2 bases short and J 0 bases short, with 8 bases between. Germline-derived CDR1 and CDR2 are MNHEY and SVGAGI. CDR3 residues: CASSYRVDSNQPQHF. The CDR3 DNA reads as TGTGCCAGCAGTTACCGCGTTGATAGCAATCAGCCCCAGCATTTT.

The V and J genes are TRBV19 and TRBJ1-5; TRBD1 agrees at 7 bases. This CDR3 comprises 15 residues. Unmatched junction bases numbered 4, after V lost 4 bases and J lost 1 base. Germline CDR1 is LNHDA and CDR2 is SQIVND (reference sequence). CDR3 sequence reads: CASSTTGFSNQPQHF. In DNA, the CDR3 is TGTGCCAGTAGTACGACAGGGTTCAGCAATCAGCCCCAGCATTTT.

V gene TRBV23-1 combines with J gene TRBJ2-6; D remains unclear. TRBV23-1 is an ORF, and what it does is uncertain. The CDR3 length is 17 residues. Trimming cost V 2 bases and J 0 bases, with 11 bases left between them. CDR3 in DNA: TGCGCCAGCAGTCAACGGACGGATTACTCTGGGGCCAACGTCCTGACTTTC. As protein: CASSQRTDYSGANVLTF.

This chain uses TRBV6-2 or TRBV6-3 with TRBJ1-1, with D possibly matching TRBD1 (6 bases). Germline V CDR1 and CDR2: MNHEY, SVGEGT. This CDR3 has 15 residues. Trimming shortened V by 5 bases and J by 8 bases, and 21 bases separated the two germline ends. The DNA of the CDR3 is TGTGCCAGCAGTCACCCACAGGGCCAATCTCGAGAAGCTTTCTTT. It yields the protein CASSHPQGQSREAFF.

The CDR3 protein is CASRVLESSYEQYF. The CDR3, as DNA: TGTGCCAGCCGGGTATTGGAGAGCTCCTACGAGCAGTACTTC. The chain has TRBV2 and TRBJ2-7; D not resolved. V was clipped by 8 bases and J by 0 bases, with 14 bases between them. This CDR3 has 14 amino acids. CDR1 and CDR2 from the germline V gene are SNHLY and FYNNEI.

This chain uses TRBV29-1 with TRBJ2-1, with 15 bases lining up with TRBD2. With V trimmed by 6 bases and J by 4 bases, 13 bases remained unmatched. The germline gives CDR1 SQVTM, CDR2 ANQGSEA. The CDR3 loop spans 18 amino acids. CDR3 bases: TGCAGCGTCCCTAGGGGACTAGCGGGAGGTTGGTGGTACAATGAGCAGTTCTTC. It encodes CSVPRGLAGGWWYNEQFF.

The chain combines TRBV28 with TRBJ2-5, with 8 positions matching TRBD1. Trimming at V came to 4 bases and at J to 0 bases, leaving 4 bases not matched to a gene. CDR1 MDHEN and CDR2 SYDVKM come from the germline V gene. The length of the CDR3 is 15 residues. CDR3 region: CASSWTGTHQETQYF. In DNA form, the CDR3 reads TGTGCCAGCAGTTGGACAGGGACCCACCAAGAGACCCAGTACTTC.

This rearrangement joins TRBV6-1 to TRBJ2-2, with 11 positions matching TRBD1. The CDR3 covers 17 residues. Germline-derived CDR1 and CDR2 are MNHNS and SASEGT. Unmatched junction bases numbered 7, after V lost 4 bases and J lost 3 bases. CDR3: CASSAPSDRGHTGELFF. Here the CDR3 DNA reads TGTGCCAGCAGTGCCCCCTCGGACAGGGGGCACACCGGGGAGCTGTTTTTT.

This chain uses TRBV5-6 with TRBJ1-1; D is perhaps TRBD1 (6 bases). Trimming stripped 1 base from V and 2 bases from J, with 15 bases between. CDR3 length equals 16 residues. Germline V gene lookup returns CDR1 SGHDT and CDR2 YYEEEE. CDR3 sequence (DNA): TGTGCCAGCAGCTTGCGTATGCGGGGGCGCAACACTGAAGCTTTCTTT. Protein product: CASSLRMRGRNTEAFF.

V and J are TRBV19 and TRBJ1-2; TRBD1 matches at 7 bases. The length of the CDR3 is 13 residues. The V gene's germline CDR1 is LNHDA and CDR2 SQIVND (reference sequence). J lost 4 bases, V lost 1 base, and 0 bases had no gene match. The CDR3 loop reads CASSIGTGYGYTF. Written as DNA, the CDR3 is TGTGCCAGTAGTATAGGGACAGGCTATGGCTACACCTTC.

The chain is built from TRBV5-1 and TRBJ2-3, with 14 bases matching TRBD2. The length of the CDR3 is 19 residues. V shed 4 bases and J 0 bases; nucleotides not matched to a gene: 10. The germline V gene has CDR1 SGHRS and CDR2 YFSETQ. Here the CDR3 DNA reads TGCGCCAGCAGCAGGGTGACTAGCGGGAGGGGAGCTAGCACAGATACGCAGTATTTT. Translated, it gives CASSRVTSGRGASTDTQYF.

The table lists this clone with a count of one. The chain is built from TRBV27 and TRBJ1-1; no reliable D call. The CDR3 has 15 amino acids. V dropped 3 bases and J dropped 3 bases, with 14 bases sitting between them. Germline CDR1 is MNHEY and CDR2 is SMNVEV (reference sequence). The CDR3 here is CASSFHSPADTEAFF. The CDR3, as DNA: TGTGCCAGCAGTTTTCACAGCCCCGCGGACACTGAAGCTTTCTTT.